The 22 T cell receptor beta chains below were found in one sample sequenced in a study of T cells in Graves' hyperthyroidism and ophthalmopathy (dated by TCRdb to about 2019). The library was made by multiplex PCR. TCRdb names Illumina HiSeq 2000 as the instrument used. Amplification of TCR beta CDR3 regions was carried out from RNA transcripts. The TCR CDR3 was subjected to a first round of RT-PCR using the HTBI primer set and the Qiagen OneStep RT-PCR kit. The public reads were quality trimmed at Q25 with fastp and then assembled into clones with MiXCR by TCRdb, keeping productive beta chains. Duplicate CDR3 protein sequences are folded into a single record with the most common DNA and genes. The sample table holds roughly 100,000 distinct CDR3 sequences, of which about 45% were seen once. Roughly 24% of the sample belongs to the ten largest clones. The sample was blood. These receptors originate from a man aged 35-49 years with Graves' hyperthyroidism.

This clonotype was observed a single time. The chain links TRBV7-9 to TRBJ2-7, with D perhaps given as TRBD1 or TRBD2 (6 bases each). The CDR3 totals 15 residues. Trimming took off 1 base at V and 3 bases at J, with 13 bases between the two ends. Looked up from germline, CDR1 is SEHNR and CDR2 is FQNEAQ (reference sequence). The chain's CDR3 is CASSLGRDNCYEQYF. The CDR3 coding sequence is TGTGCCAGCAGCTTAGGGCGGGACAACTGCTACGAGCAGTACTTC.

This clonotype was counted ten times or more. V usage is TRBV25-1 and J usage is TRBJ1-5; D ambiguous. This CDR3 has 14 amino acids. Trimming pared 3 bases from V and 1 base from J, leaving 7 bases between. The germline V gene has CDR1 MGHDK and CDR2 SYGVNS. In nucleotides, the CDR3 is TGTGCCAGCAGTGACCCCGGGAGCAATCAGCCCCAGCATTTT. It specifies CASSDPGSNQPQHF.

This clonotype was recorded at least ten times. The chain is built from TRBV5-1 and TRBJ1-3; no definite D call. Germline CDR1 reads SGHRS; CDR2 reads YFSETQ. The CDR3 covers 15 residues. V gave up 0 bases and J gave up 6 bases, with 13 bases separating them. The CDR3 loop reads CASSLAGLPINTIYF. CDR3 sequence (DNA): TGCGCCAGCAGCTTGGCCGGGTTGCCCATAAACACCATATATTTT.

This clonotype was recorded at least ten times. CDR3 sequence (DNA): TGTGCCAGCAGCTTCACCCCCACCGGGGAGGGCAATCAGCCCCAGCATTTT. Translation: CASSFTPTGEGNQPQHF. The genes are TRBV11-3 and TRBJ1-5; D remains unclear. This CDR3 has 17 amino acids. V gave up 3 bases and J gave up 2 bases, with 17 bases separating them. Germline values: CDR1 SGHNT, CDR2 YENEEA.

The rearrangement joins TRBV7-6 to TRBJ2-5, with 7 bases identical to TRBD2. The CDR3 is 15 amino acids. V lost 5 bases to trimming and J lost 7 bases; unmatched junction nucleotides: 13. Germline values: CDR1 SGHVS, CDR2 FNYEAQ. As DNA, the CDR3 is TGTGCCAGCAGCCTGGCTGGGGGAGGCGGGGGGACCCAGTACTTC. This translates into CASSLAGGGGGTQYF.

As for this clonotype: A read error may account for a junction end that differs from germline. This chain links TRBV7-2 with TRBJ2-1; D is uncertain. The V gene's germline CDR1 is SGHTA and CDR2 FQGNSA. The CDR3 loop spans 12 amino acids. The CDR3, as DNA: TGTGCGAGCAGCGCGCTCTCTAGGAAGCAGTTCTTC. Protein: CASSALSRKQFF.

V and J are TRBV7-9 and TRBJ2-1; 8 bases line up with TRBD1. Germline loops: CDR1 SEHNR, CDR2 FQNEAQ (reference sequence). The CDR3 is 17 amino acids. V lost 5 bases and J lost 2; bases outside the gene matches: 11. CDR3 coding DNA: TGTGCCAGCAGCCCCAGGACAGGGAGGAACGCCTACAATGAGCAGTTCTTC. Protein: CASSPRTGRNAYNEQFF.

Of note for this clonotype: The final CDR3 position lacks the conserved phenylalanine or tryptophan, pointing to a likely read error. V is TRBV6-2 or TRBV6-3 and J is TRBJ1-4; D is perhaps TRBD2 (5 bases). The J call is doubtful: the DNA matches TRBJ2-2 better. CDR3 length: 15 residues. Per germline, CDR1 MNHEY and CDR2 SVGEGT. The CDR3 sequence: CASSQAEPMVGELFS. The DNA for the CDR3 is TGTGCCAGCAGCCAAGCGGAACCTATGGTCGGGGAGCTGTTTTCT.

About this clonotype: Given a much more abundant clone one base away, this may be a read error. The chain employs TRBV6-5 and TRBJ1-1; possibly TRBD1 for D (5 bases). This CDR3 has 13 amino acids. CDR1 and CDR2 from the germline V gene are MNHEY and SVGAGI. The CDR3 sequence is CASRGQKSTEACF. CDR3 DNA sequence: TGTGCCAGCAGGGGGCAAAAGAGCACTGAAGCTTGCTTT.

Details on this clonotype: Possible read error: a much larger clone is one base away. This sequence joins TRBV20-1 and TRBJ2-4; D perhaps matches TRBD1 (5 bases). Germline V CDR1 and CDR2: DFQATT, SNEGSKA (reference sequence). The CDR3 totals 14 residues. V lost 0 bases and J lost 12, with 18 bases in between. The CDR3 region is CSARDSFDEDTQYF. CDR3 nucleotide sequence: TGCAGTGCTAGAGATAGCTTCGATGAGGACACTCAGTACTTC.

This rearrangement joins TRBV6-5 to TRBJ2-2; 10 bases map to TRBD2. V shed 5 bases and J 7 bases; nucleotides not matched to a gene: 7. This CDR3 spans 15 amino acids. Germline V gene lookup returns CDR1 MNHEY and CDR2 SVGAGI. The CDR3 sequence: CASSPLTSGDGELFF. The CDR3 DNA is TGTGCCAGCAGTCCTCTCACTAGCGGGGACGGGGAGCTGTTTTTT.

In this sample, this clonotype turned up once. A read error may produce the germline difference seen at one junction end. The rearrangement uses TRBV27 and TRBJ1-2; D ambiguous. Germline loops: CDR1 MNHEY, CDR2 SMNVEV (reference sequence). CDR3 length equals 18 residues. The CDR3: CASRFIGPTGQANYGYTF. Here the CDR3 DNA reads TGTGCCAGCCGTTTTATCGGGCCGACGGGCCAAGCTAACTATGGCTACACCTTC.

The V and J genes are TRBV12-3 or TRBV12-4 and TRBJ1-2; 10 bases map to TRBD1. The CDR3 has 15 amino acids. V lost 6 bases, J lost 8 bases, and 12 bases stayed unmatched. The CDR3 protein is CASSLTGTGDQGYTF. The CDR3 DNA reads as TGTGCCAGCAGCCTAACCGGGACAGGGGACCAGGGCTACACCTTC.

V usage is TRBV20-1 and J usage is TRBJ2-1, with 7 bases lining up with TRBD2. Germline CDR1 reads DFQATT; CDR2 reads SNEGSKA (reference sequence). The ends lost 8 bases at V and 2 bases at J; junction bases unmatched: 6. This CDR3 has 13 amino acids. The CDR3 DNA is TGCAGTTACTCCCTAGCGGCCTACAATGAGCAGTTCTTC. Translation gives CSYSLAAYNEQFF.

Comment on this clonotype: A read error may be the cause here, since a much bigger clone is one base away. This chain links TRBV12-3 or TRBV12-4 with TRBJ1-1; no firm D call. The CDR3 extends over 13 amino acids. CDR3 nucleotides: TGTGCCAGCAGTTTCGTGGCGAACACTGAAGTTTTCTTT. It is translated as CASSFVANTEVFF.

The gene calls are TRBV2 and TRBJ1-1; D uncertain. The CDR3 is 13 residues long. CDR1 and CDR2 from the germline V gene are SNHLY and FYNNEI. V lost 5 bases and J 1 base, leaving 8 bases between the germline ends. CDR3: CASSSDWNTEAFF. CDR3 nucleotide sequence: TGTGCCAGCAGTTCGGACTGGAACACTGAAGCTTTCTTT.

This clonotype showed up just a few times. A much more abundant neighbour one base away suggests this may be a read error. The V call is TRBV6-5, the J call TRBJ2-7; TRBD2 is a possible D gene (5 bases). The V and J ends lost 7 bases and 2 bases respectively, with 15 bases between them. CDR1 is MNHEY and CDR2 is SVGAGI in the germline V gene. The CDR3 has 14 amino acids. The CDR3 reads CASNPDGSAYEQYF. The CDR3 DNA reads TGTGCCAGCAACCCCGACGGTAGCGCCTACGAGCAGTACTTC.

This clonotype was observed many times. In DNA, the CDR3 is TGTGCCAGCAGCGTAGAGACCCCAGGTAGTGAGCAGTTCTTC. This translates into CASSVETPGSEQFF. V is TRBV9 and J is TRBJ2-1; D is unresolved. From germline, CDR1 is SGDLS and CDR2 YYNGEE. CDR3 length equals 14 residues. The germline V and J ends were trimmed by 0 bases and 9 bases, with 13 bases remaining between them.

This clonotype showed up many times. CDR3 coding DNA: TGTGCCATCAGTGAGGCTAGCGGGAACTACAATGAGCAGTTCTTC. The encoded protein is CAISEASGNYNEQFF. The chain joins TRBV10-3 to TRBJ2-1; TRBD2 agrees at 9 bases. Germline V gene data show CDR1 as ENHRY and CDR2 as SYGVKD. The CDR3 is made up of 15 amino acids. V lost 2 bases to trimming and J lost 3 bases; unmatched junction nucleotides: 2.

For this clonotype: One junction end disagrees with the germline gene, perhaps due to a read error. This chain links TRBV20-1 with TRBJ1-1, with no clear D. Germline loops: CDR1 DFQATT, CDR2 SNEGSKA (reference sequence). The CDR3 loop spans 11 amino acids. CDR3 DNA sequence: TGTAGTGTTAGCCCGGGAGGGGAAGCTTTCTTT. Protein sequence: CSVSPGGEAFF.

This clonotype is a singleton in its sample. V gene TRBV7-9 combines with J gene TRBJ1-2, with TRBD1 as a possible D gene (5 bases). The CDR3 loop spans 13 amino acids. The germline gives CDR1 SEHNR, CDR2 FQNEAQ (reference sequence). The germline V and J ends were trimmed by 5 bases and 4 bases, with 11 bases remaining between them. CDR3 sequence reads: CASSHGQRYGYTF. The CDR3, as DNA: TGTGCCAGCAGCCACGGACAACGCTATGGCTACACCTTC. The entire variable domain, with the rest obtained from reference TRBV7-9 and TRBJ1-2, is as follows: DTGVSQNPRHKITKRGQNVTFRCDPISEHNRLYWYRQTLGQGPEFLTYFQNEAQLEKSRLLSDRFSAERPKGSFSTLEIQRTEQGDSAMYLCASSHGQRYGYTFGSGTRLTVV.

This clonotype was seen at least ten times. The CDR3 loop reads CASSRDTLTYGYTF. In DNA, the CDR3 is TGTGCCAGCAGTCGGGACACCCTAACCTATGGCTACACCTTC. The chain recombines TRBV12-3 or TRBV12-4 with TRBJ1-2, with a possible D match to TRBD1 (6 bases). V was pared by 5 bases and J by 4 bases, with 14 bases between. The CDR3 extends over 14 amino acids.